A single sample is the source of the 8 T cell receptor beta chains below, sequenced in a study of graft-versus-host responses after intestinal transplantation. Method: immunoSEQ multiplex PCR; TCRdb's copy keeps in-frame clones and lacks some. Of fewer than 25,000 clones listed, around 44% are singletons. The sequences come from alloreactive CD4+ T cells from a mixed lymphocyte reaction culture, collected before intestinal transplant. Subset specified: CFSE-low proliferating T cells sorted from roughly six-day pre-transplant mixed lymphocyte reaction (GvH or HvG direction). Receptor source: a human patient who received an intestinal transplant.

This clone turned up a few times. The chain combines TRBV9 with TRBJ1-6, with D possibly being TRBD1 (5 bases). Between the trimmed V and J ends, which lost 0 bases and 0 bases, there was a span of 10 bases. Germline lookup yields CDR1 SGDLS and CDR2 YYNGEE. This CDR3 has 17 residues. The CDR3 is CASSVDWGSSYNSPLHF. CDR3 sequence (DNA): TGTGCCAGCAGCGTAGATTGGGGCAGCTCCTATAATTCACCCCTCCACTTT.

This clone is a singleton in its sample. The chain recombines TRBV5-1 with TRBJ1-1; 8 bases align to TRBD1. The CDR3 consists of 14 residues. From germline, CDR1 is SGHRS and CDR2 YFSETQ. J was trimmed by 4 bases and V by 5 bases; bases with no gene match: 7. CDR3 in DNA: TGCGCCAGCAGAACAGGGGGAGTTGGCACTGAAGCTTTCTTT. Amino acid sequence: CASRTGGVGTEAFF.

In its sample, this clone was seen a few times. The chain employs TRBV11-2 and TRBJ2-1; 8 nucleotides line up with TRBD2. Germline V gives CDR1 SGHAT, CDR2 FQNNGV. With 4 bases clipped from V and 2 bases from J, the junction kept 4 bases outside the gene matches. This CDR3 spans 15 amino acids. In DNA, the CDR3 is TGTGCCAGCAGCTCCTGGGGACTAGCCTACAATGAGCAGTTCTTC. Amino acids: CASSSWGLAYNEQFF. Using reference TRBV11-2 and TRBJ2-1 for the parts outside the CDR3, the full variable domain is EAGVAQSPRYKIIEKRQSVAFWCNPISGHATLYWYQQILGQGPKLLIQFQNNGVVDDSQLPKDRFSAERLKGVDSTLKIQPAKLEDSAVYLCASSSWGLAYNEQFFGPGTRLTVL.

The V gene is TRBV5-4, the J gene TRBJ2-7; the match to TRBD2 covers 10 bases. This CDR3 is 15 amino acids long. The V segment lost 4 bases and the J segment 6 bases; nucleotides outside the gene matches: 10. Per the germline V gene, CDR1 is SGHNT and CDR2 is YYREEE (reference sequence). Here the CDR3 DNA reads TGTGCCAGCAGCGCGGCCTTAGCGGGGGGTCTCGAGCAGTACTTC. It yields the protein CASSAALAGGLEQYF.

This clone has more than one count but fewer than ten. J is TRBJ2-3 and V is TRBV25-1, with TRBD1 identical over 9 bases. V shed 8 bases and J 6 bases; nucleotides not matched to a gene: 12. The V gene's germline CDR1 is MGHDK and CDR2 SYGVNS. This CDR3 has 15 residues. The CDR3 DNA reads as TGTGCCAGCCGACGATCCACGGGACAGGGCGATACGCAGTATTTT. Translating it yields CASRRSTGQGDTQYF.

By share, this clone ranks as medium-sized (0.01 to 0.1%). V usage is TRBV5-4 and J usage is TRBJ1-2, with no clear D. V gave up 4 bases and J gave up 1 base, with 17 bases separating them. Looked up from germline, CDR1 is SGHNT and CDR2 is YYREEE (reference sequence). This CDR3 region has 16 residues. CDR3 nucleotide sequence: TGTGCCAGCAGCCCCCTTTGGGGAGGGCGTAACTATGGCTACACCTTC. Translation gives CASSPLWGGRNYGYTF.

This chain links TRBV7-9 with TRBJ1-1, with D possibly TRBD1 on 6 matching bases. The germline gives CDR1 SEHNR, CDR2 FQNEAQ (reference sequence). The CDR3 contains 17 residues. Trimming removed 3 bases from V and 1 base from J, with 18 bases in between. The CDR3: CASSFTGGLWENTEAFF. The CDR3, as DNA: TGTGCCAGCAGCTTCACGGGGGGGCTGTGGGAGAACACTGAAGCTTTCTTT.

V usage is TRBV6-1 and J usage is TRBJ1-1; 7 nucleotides line up with TRBD1. The length of the CDR3 is 13 residues. Trimming cost V 7 bases and J 10 bases; bases outside gene matches: 12. CDR1 is MNHNS and CDR2 is SASEGT in the germline V gene. CDR3 DNA sequence: TGTGCCAGCACCGAAGGGGCGCAGGGGGGAGCTTTCTTT. Protein product: CASTEGAQGGAFF.